The next 11 T cell receptor beta chains were all read from a single sample in a study of CD8 T cells in Susac syndrome. An input of about 0.45 to 1 ug of RNA was subjected to reverse transcription using random hexamers. Each CDR3 protein is one row after TCRdb ran MiXCR on the immunoSEQ multiplex PCR reads. This table has about 150,000 distinct CDR3 sequences, 85% to 95% appearing once. The specimen was CD4+ T cells from PBMCs. The receptors stem from a human donor with Susac syndrome.

The V call is TRBV14, the J call TRBJ2-3, with D maybe TRBD1 (6 bases). Trimming stripped 6 bases from V and 6 bases from J, with 22 bases between. This CDR3 contains 16 residues. Germline lookup yields CDR1 SGHDN and CDR2 FVKESK. CDR3 region: CASSRAPGHPRDTQYF. For the CDR3, the DNA is TGTGCCAGCAGTCGTGCCCCGGGACACCCAAGGGATACGCAGTATTTT.

The V and J genes are TRBV4-2 and TRBJ2-3; D is possibly TRBD2 (5 bases). Germline V gene sequence: CDR1 LGHNA, CDR2 YNFKEQ. The germline V and J ends were trimmed by 1 base and 0 bases, with 8 bases remaining between them. The CDR3 loop spans 15 amino acids. CDR3 in amino acids: CASSQVGGSTDTQYF. CDR3 nucleotide sequence: TGTGCCAGCAGCCAAGTGGGCGGGAGCACAGATACGCAGTATTTT.

The table lists this clonotype with a count of one. The CDR3 DNA is TGCGCCAGTCTACTAGTGGGGGGGGCACAGTACGAGCAGTACTTC. The encoded protein is CASLLVGGAQYEQYF. This chain uses TRBV10-2 with TRBJ2-7; weak D call: TRBD2 (7 bases). CDR3 size: 15 residues. Germline V gives CDR1 WSHSY, CDR2 SAAADI. V was clipped by 9 bases and J by 4 bases, with 22 bases between them.

The V call is TRBV7-9, the J call TRBJ2-7; D gene ambiguous. The CDR3 has 15 amino acids. Looked up from germline, CDR1 is SEHNR and CDR2 is FQNEAQ (reference sequence). The V end was cut by 4 bases, the J end by 1 base, with 14 bases between. The DNA of the CDR3 is TGTGCCAGCAGCTCGCCCCGTGGCCGGTCCTACGAGCAGTACTTC. Translation gives CASSSPRGRSYEQYF.

The V call is TRBV5-6, the J call TRBJ2-7; possible D gene TRBD1, 5 bases. Germline loops: CDR1 SGHDT, CDR2 YYEEEE. The CDR3 extends over 14 amino acids. V was cut by 2 bases and J by 0 bases, with 9 bases left in between. The chain's CDR3 is CASSFAGPSYEQYF. CDR3 nucleotide sequence: TGTGCCAGCAGCTTCGCAGGGCCCTCCTACGAGCAGTACTTC.

This clonotype is a singleton in its sample. The chain couples TRBV25-1 to TRBJ1-6, with a weak D call TRBD1 (5 bases). Trimming left V 7 bases short and J 6 bases short, with 10 bases between. Per the germline V gene, CDR1 is MGHDK and CDR2 is SYGVNS. This CDR3 has 13 residues. The CDR3 region is CASTGTANSPLHF. In DNA, the CDR3 is TGTGCCAGCACCGGGACCGCTAATTCACCCCTCCACTTT.

The chain combines TRBV10-2 with TRBJ2-1; 9 bases agree with TRBD2. The CDR3 has 16 amino acids. CDR1 is WSHSY and CDR2 is SAAADI in the germline V gene. V was pared by 7 bases and J by 0 bases, with 7 bases of the junction left unmatched. CDR3 amino acids: CASKRAGGLSYNEQFF. The CDR3 region has the DNA TGCGCCAGCAAAAGAGCGGGGGGCCTCTCCTACAATGAGCAGTTCTTC.

This clonotype has a single count. The chain links TRBV5-1 to TRBJ2-1; D may be TRBD2 (6 bases). The CDR3 spans 16 residues. The germline V gene has CDR1 SGHRS and CDR2 YFSETQ. Deletions cut 1 base from V and 0 bases from J, with 11 bases between. The CDR3 DNA follows: TGCGCCAGCAGCTTGAATTCCGGGAGCTCCTACAATGAGCAGTTCTTC. Translated, it gives CASSLNSGSSYNEQFF. The variable domain in full, with the rest retrieved from reference TRBV5-1 and TRBJ2-1, is KAGVTQTPRYLIKTRGQQVTLSCSPISGHRSVSWYQQTPGQGLQFLFEYFSETQRNKGNFPGRFSGRQFSNSRSEMNVSTLELGDSALYLCASSLNSGSSYNEQFFGPGTRLTVL.

The chain carries TRBV20-1 and TRBJ2-5; 7 positions agree with TRBD2. V trimming: 3 bases; J trimming: 5 bases; junction bases outside the gene matches: 6. From germline, CDR1 is DFQATT and CDR2 SNEGSKA (reference sequence). This CDR3 has 13 residues. Here the CDR3 DNA reads TGCAGTGCTAGCGGGGGGATGAAGGAGACCCAGTACTTC. Protein: CSASGGMKETQYF.

The rearrangement joins TRBV7-2 to TRBJ2-6, with D tentatively TRBD1 (5 bases). Germline V CDR1 and CDR2: SGHTA, FQGNSA. Between the trimmed V and J ends, which lost 5 bases and 2 bases, there was a span of 16 bases. The length of the CDR3 is 17 residues. CDR3 amino acids: CASSPEGAGAGANVLTF. The CDR3 DNA reads as TGTGCCAGCAGCCCGGAAGGGGCAGGTGCTGGGGCCAACGTCCTGACTTTC.

The CDR3 region is CASSISTFNTGELFF. The CDR3 DNA reads TGTGCCAGTAGTATATCTACCTTTAACACCGGGGAGCTGTTTTTT. This chain connects TRBV19 to TRBJ2-2; no definite D call. Germline assignment: CDR1 LNHDA and CDR2 SQIVND (reference sequence). Trimming stripped 2 bases from V and 2 bases from J, with 9 bases between. The CDR3 runs 15 residues. Based on the CDR3 plus reference TRBV19 and TRBJ2-2, the full variable domain is DGGITQSPKYLFRKEGQNVTLSCEQNLNHDAMYWYRQDPGQGLRLIYYSQIVNDFQKGDIAEGYSVSREKKESFPLTVTSAQKNPTAFYLCASSISTFNTGELFFGEGSRLTVL.